This T cell receptor beta chain was identified during a study of blood T cell repertoires in COVID-19. The germline V gene encodes CDR1 ENHRY and CDR2 SYGVKD. V lost 2 bases and J lost 0, with 14 bases in between. This CDR3 is built from 16 residues. Some clones are missing from TCRdb's copy, which holds only in-frame ones; the method was immunoSEQ multiplex PCR. The sample includes under 450,000 clones, 87% of them seen just once. Sequencing input: PBMCs or T cells enriched from blood (not recorded which). The genes are TRBV10-3 and TRBJ2-7, with D perhaps TRBD2 (6 bases). The sequence came from a woman in her twenties or thirties who had recovered from COVID-19. The CDR3 nucleotides read TGTGCCATCAGTGAGCCCTCGGGACTTCGCTCCTACGAGCAGTACTTC. This codes for CAISEPSGLRSYEQYF.